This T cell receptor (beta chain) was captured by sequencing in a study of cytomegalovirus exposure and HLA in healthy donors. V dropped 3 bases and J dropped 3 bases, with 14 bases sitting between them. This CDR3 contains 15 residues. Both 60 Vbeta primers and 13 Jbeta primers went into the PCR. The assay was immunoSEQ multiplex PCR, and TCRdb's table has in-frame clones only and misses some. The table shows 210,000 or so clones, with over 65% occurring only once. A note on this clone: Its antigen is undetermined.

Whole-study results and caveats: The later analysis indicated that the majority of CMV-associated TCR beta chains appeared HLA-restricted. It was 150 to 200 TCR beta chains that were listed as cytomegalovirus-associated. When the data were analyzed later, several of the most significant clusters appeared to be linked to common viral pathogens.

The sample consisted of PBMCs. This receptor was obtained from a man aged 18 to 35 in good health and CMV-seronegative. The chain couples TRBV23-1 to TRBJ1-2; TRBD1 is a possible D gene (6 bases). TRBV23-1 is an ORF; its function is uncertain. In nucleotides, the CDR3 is TGCGCCAGCAGTCACGGGGGAGGGGGTGACTATGGCTACACCTTC. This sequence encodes CASSHGGGGDYGYTF.